Following are 20 T cell receptor beta chains from one sample sequenced in a study of blood T cell repertoires in COVID-19. TCRdb's table, derived via immunoSEQ multiplex PCR, lists solely in-frame clones and lacks some. The table records approximately 240,000 clones, roughly 87% of them present only once. Material: PBMCs or T cells enriched from blood (not recorded which). Receptors originate from a woman between 25 and 40 years old with acute COVID-19.

This sequence joins TRBV4-1 and TRBJ1-5; possibly TRBD1 for D (6 bases). CDR3 length: 14 amino acids. The germline CDR1 and CDR2 sequences are MGHRA and YSYEKL. Deletions cut 1 base from V and 9 bases from J, with 13 bases between. CDR3 coding DNA: TGCGCCAGCAGCCAAGTGGCCGTACAGGGGCCCCAGCATTTT. Translated, it gives CASSQVAVQGPQHF.

The chain carries TRBV29-1 and TRBJ2-1; TRBD2 agrees at 10 bases. This CDR3 is built from 12 residues. Germline CDR1 is SQVTM and CDR2 is ANQGSEA. V lost 8 bases to trimming and J lost 8 bases; unmatched junction nucleotides: 6. The CDR3 sequence: CSFLAGVYEQFF. CDR3 nucleotide sequence: TGCAGCTTCCTAGCGGGAGTGTATGAGCAGTTCTTC.

The V gene is TRBV27, the J gene TRBJ1-6; 8 positions match TRBD1. Germline CDR1 is MNHEY and CDR2 is SMNVEV (reference sequence). This CDR3 has 14 amino acids. Losses at the gene ends were 6 bases for V and 9 bases for J; bases not matched to a gene: 7. The CDR3 here is CASSPTGDASPLHF. The CDR3 nucleotides are TGTGCCAGCAGCCCGACAGGGGACGCTTCACCCCTCCACTTT.

The chain links TRBV5-4 to TRBJ2-1, with 7 positions matching TRBD1. From germline, CDR1 is SGHNT and CDR2 YYREEE (reference sequence). This CDR3 has 16 amino acids. Germline trimming cut 4 bases from V and 7 bases from J; bases unmatched to any gene: 14. DNA for the CDR3: TGTGCCAGCAGCCACCGACAGGGCGTAAGAGGGAATGAGCAGTTCTTC. Encoded protein: CASSHRQGVRGNEQFF.

The table lists this clone with a count of one. The V gene is TRBV4-1, the J gene TRBJ2-7; 9 nucleotides agree with TRBD1. Germline CDR1 and CDR2: MGHRA and YSYEKL. Trimming cost V 6 bases and J 6 bases; bases outside gene matches: 3. This CDR3 is built from 12 residues. DNA for the CDR3: TGCGCCAGCAGTCCGACAGGGGGCGAGCAGTACTTC. Its translation: CASSPTGGEQYF.

The chain is built from TRBV29-1 and TRBJ1-2; weak D call: TRBD1 (5 bases). V lost 4 bases to trimming and J lost 0 bases, with 9 bases between them. Germline CDR1 and CDR2: SQVTM and ANQGSEA. The CDR3 sequence is 13 residues long. CDR3 sequence: CSVGADTNYGYTF. The CDR3 DNA sequence: TGCAGCGTTGGGGCGGACACTAACTATGGCTACACCTTC.

V usage is TRBV30 and J usage is TRBJ1-5, with D uncertain. The CDR3 contains 12 residues. The V end lost 0 bases, the J end lost 7 bases, and 7 bases lay between the germline ends. The germline gives CDR1 GTSNPN, CDR2 SVGIG (reference sequence). In nucleotides, the CDR3 is TGTGCCTGGAGTGTCGGAGGGCAGCCCCAGCATTTT. It encodes CAWSVGGQPQHF. The complete variable domain, with remaining parts taken from reference TRBV30 and TRBJ1-5, reads SQTIHQWPATLVQPVGSPLSLECTVEGTSNPNLYWYRQAAGRGLQLLFYSVGIGQISSEVPQNLSASRPQDRQFILSSKKLLLSDSGFYLCAWSVGGQPQHFGDGTRLSIL.

The rearrangement links TRBV19 to TRBJ2-7; D gene uncertain. CDR1 LNHDA and CDR2 SQIVND come from the germline V gene (reference sequence). CDR3 length equals 15 residues. The V and J ends lost 3 bases and 0 bases respectively, with 12 bases between them. CDR3 amino acids: CASSIIPGLSYEQYF. Written as DNA, the CDR3 is TGTGCCAGTAGTATCATTCCAGGTCTCTCCTACGAGCAGTACTTC.

The V and J genes are TRBV6-1 and TRBJ1-4; 9 bases match TRBD1. The CDR3 length is 15 residues. The germline V gene has CDR1 MNHNS and CDR2 SASEGT. Germline trimming cut 3 bases from V and 8 bases from J; bases unmatched to any gene: 7. The CDR3 DNA reads as TGTGCCAGCAGTGACCCCTCGACAGGGGGAGAAAAACTGTTTTTT. Residues: CASSDPSTGGEKLFF.

This clone was counted between two and nine times. The rearrangement uses TRBV7-2 and TRBJ2-5; 14 bases are shared with TRBD2. Trimming at V came to 4 bases and at J to 4 bases, leaving 5 bases not matched to a gene. The CDR3 is 16 amino acids. Germline CDR1 is SGHTA and CDR2 is FQGNSA. Here the CDR3 reads CASSWPGTSGGETQYF. The CDR3 DNA reads as TGTGCCAGCAGCTGGCCCGGGACTAGCGGGGGAGAGACCCAGTACTTC.

The V and J genes are TRBV7-3 and TRBJ1-1; perhaps TRBD1 as D (5 bases). The CDR3 is 13 residues long. Germline values: CDR1 SGHTA, CDR2 FQGTGA. Trimming took 4 bases from V and 7 from J, leaving 13 bases between them. CDR3 sequence reads: CASSWGPEGEAFF. DNA for the CDR3: TGTGCCAGCAGCTGGGGCCCGGAAGGTGAAGCTTTCTTT. Using reference TRBV7-3 and TRBJ1-1 for the parts outside the CDR3, the full variable domain is GAGVSQTPSNKVTEKGKYVELRCDPISGHTALYWYRQSLGQGPEFLIYFQGTGAADDSGLPNDRFFAVRPEGSVSTLKIQRTERGDSAVYLCASSWGPEGEAFFGQGTRLTVV.

Written as DNA, the CDR3 is TGTGCCAGCAGTTTAGCCAGCGGGGGGGCCGGGGAGCTGTTTTTT. Its translation: CASSLASGGAGELFF. The chain uses TRBV28 and TRBJ2-2; the match to TRBD2 covers 10 bases. The J segment lost 6 bases and the V segment lost 2 bases, leaving 3 bases of the junction unmatched. Germline V CDR1 and CDR2: MDHEN, SYDVKM. This CDR3 region has 15 residues.

This chain uses TRBV6-1 with TRBJ1-5, with TRBD1 as a possible D gene (5 bases). The V and J ends lost 3 bases and 5 bases respectively, with 17 bases between them. The CDR3 totals 16 residues. Germline assignment: CDR1 MNHNS and CDR2 SASEGT. The CDR3 region is CASSDLGGTGHQPQHF. CDR3 DNA sequence: TGTGCCAGCAGTGATCTTGGCGGGACCGGTCATCAGCCCCAGCATTTT.

The CDR3, as DNA: TGTGCCAGCTCACCTAGGACAGGGGGGAACACTGAAGCTTTCTTT. It translates to CASSPRTGGNTEAFF. The V call is TRBV18, the J call TRBJ1-1, with 10 bases fitting TRBD1. Germline CDR1 is KGHSH and CDR2 is LQKENI. V lost 3 bases to trimming and J lost 1 base; unmatched junction nucleotides: 2. CDR3 length: 15 residues.

The gene calls are TRBV7-8 and TRBJ2-2; 7 nucleotides match TRBD1. The CDR3 is 12 amino acids. CDR1 and CDR2 from the germline V gene are SGHVS and FQNEAQ. With V trimmed by 4 bases and J by 8 bases, 1 base remained unmatched. CDR3 in DNA: TGTGCCAGCAGCTCCAGGGGGGGGGAGCTGTTTTTT. Translated, it gives CASSSRGGELFF.

V usage is TRBV9 and J usage is TRBJ1-1, with a weak D call TRBD1 (6 bases). Per germline, CDR1 SGDLS and CDR2 YYNGEE. Trimming cost V 1 base and J 2 bases, with 12 bases left between them. The CDR3 contains 15 residues. In nucleotides, the CDR3 is TGTGCCAGCAGCGTAATTAAGGACAGTAACACTGAAGCTTTCTTT. Translating gives CASSVIKDSNTEAFF.

CDR3 in amino acids: CASSELVILQETQYF. In DNA, the CDR3 is TGTGCCAGCAGCGAACTAGTGATACTCCAAGAGACCCAGTACTTC. This sequence joins TRBV9 and TRBJ2-5; D is perhaps TRBD2 (5 bases). The V gene lost 3 bases and the J gene lost 1 base, with 13 bases spanning the gap. CDR1 and CDR2 (germline): SGDLS, YYNGEE. CDR3 size: 15 residues.

The rearrangement uses TRBV2 and TRBJ2-1, with a tentative D call TRBD1 (6 bases). V was shortened by 6 bases and J by 0 bases, with 12 bases between the two germline ends. The CDR3 loop spans 15 amino acids. The germline V gene has CDR1 SNHLY and CDR2 FYNNEI. CDR3 in DNA: TGTGCCAGCAGCAGGGGAAAGAGCTCCTACAATGAGCAGTTCTTC. Encoded protein: CASSRGKSSYNEQFF.

The chain carries TRBV30 and TRBJ2-1; possibly TRBD1 for D (6 bases). CDR3 length: 11 amino acids. V was shortened by 5 bases and J by 7 bases, with 9 bases between the two germline ends. The germline V gene has CDR1 GTSNPN and CDR2 SVGIG (reference sequence). The CDR3 coding sequence is TGTGCCTGGGACAGGACGAATGAGCAGTTCTTC. Protein sequence: CAWDRTNEQFF.

The rearrangement uses TRBV2 and TRBJ1-2, with TRBD1 matching 7 bases. This CDR3 is 15 amino acids long. V was clipped by 7 bases and J by 0 bases; unmatched bases: 8. Germline assignment: CDR1 SNHLY and CDR2 FYNNEI. CDR3 sequence reads: CASILDRTTNYGYTF. The CDR3 DNA reads TGTGCCAGCATCCTGGACAGGACAACTAACTATGGCTACACCTTC.